The rows below give T cell receptor beta chains drawn from one sample of a study of cytomegalovirus exposure and HLA in healthy donors. The repertoire was sequenced with immunoSEQ multiplex PCR; TCRdb's copy has only in-frame clones and lacks some. The table records 150,000 to 200,000 clones, 70% to 80% of them present only once. The material sequenced was PBMCs. The receptors shown here come from a man aged 18 to 29 in good health and CMV-seropositive. The CDR3 runs from the conserved cysteine through the conserved F or W. D genes are given only for firm matches.

v_call	j_call	d_call	cdr3_nt	cdr3_aa
TRBV6-1	TRBJ1-3	TRBD1	TGTGCCAGCTTCCGGGACAGGGGTGCGGAGTTCATATATTTT	CASFRDRGAEFIYF
TRBV7-8	TRBJ1-2	TRBD1	TGTGCCAGCAGCCCGCTACAGGGGAACTATGGCTACACCTTC	CASSPLQGNYGYTF
TRBV7-8	TRBJ2-7	.	TGTGCCAGCAGGCCTTCACTGGTTGCTAGTCCGACCTACGAGCAGTACTTC	CASRPSLVASPTYEQYF
TRBV5-5	TRBJ2-7	TRBD2	TGTGCCAGCAGCTTGTTTAGCGGGAGTTACGAGCAGTACTTC	CASSLFSGSYEQYF
TRBV30	TRBJ2-5	.	TGTGCCTGGAGTGTAAGGGGCCAAGAGACCCAGTACTTC	CAWSVRGQETQYF
TRBV6-6	TRBJ1-5	TRBD1	TGTGCCAGCAGTACAGGGGTGGAGGGGGTCAGTCAGCCCCAGCATTTT	CASSTGVEGVSQPQHF
TRBV6-6	TRBJ1-5	.	TGTGCCAGCAGTCCTCATACACTAGATCAGCCCCAGCATTTT	CASSPHTLDQPQHF
TRBV7-9	TRBJ2-7	TRBD2	TGTGCCAGCAGCTTAGGGGGGGGTACCTACGAGCAGTACTTC	CASSLGGGTYEQYF
TRBV6-5	TRBJ1-2	TRBD1	TGTGCCAGCAGTTACTCCCAGACAGGGAACGGTGGCTACACCTTC	CASSYSQTGNGGYTF
TRBV6-5	TRBJ1-5	.	TGTGCCAGCAGTGATGCGGGGCCCCAGCATTTT	CASSDAGPQHF